This record concerns one T cell receptor beta chain sequence. No antigen is known for it. No qualities accompany the bases; no much larger clone lies one base away. The cohort consisted of 650 to 850 healthy bone marrow donors. At the time of sampling, every cohort member was nominally healthy, though immune exposures that went unrecorded were likely present. The donor tested CMV seropositive, placing the donor among the 289 seropositive members of the cohort. Each donor provided a peripheral blood sample, and peripheral blood mononuclear cells were used for TCR beta sequencing. The Qiagen DNeasy Blood Extraction Kit was used to extract genomic DNA from the blood cell samples. The data belong to a study of cytomegalovirus exposure and HLA in healthy donors (dated by TCRdb to the late 2010s). Study-level background: An earlier analysis of some 600 of the donors reported 276 Gb of sequence data and some 110 million unique TCR beta sequences obtained from some 170 million T cells. All discovery cohort repertoires had been generated using a single sequencing platform. About five DR-DQ haplotypes were treated as single units for association and clustering because of strong linkage in the cohort. Donor age, sex, ethnicity and CMV serostatus were collected together with the repertoire data. The T cell repertoires of some 700 subjects were profiled by immunosequencing and related to cytomegalovirus serostatus. Of the approximately 400 genotyped donors, less than 90% were placed in the genetic ancestry cluster associated with self-reported Caucasian donors. A later genetic analysis used genome-wide SNP genotypes for about 55% of the 666 donors, treating that subset as a discovery cohort. In an earlier analysis of more than 550 of the donors, high-throughput TCR beta sequencing was used to judge whether each TCR beta V gene segment behaved as functional or pseudogenic. The study aimed to test whether signatures of past pathogen exposure could be identified by cataloging public T cell receptors. The number of typed donors differed by locus: about 620-640 for A, B, C, DRB1 and DQB1; 522 for DQA1; 606 for DPA1; and about 450 for DPB1. An early release that covered some 630 HLA-typed donors contained about 300 gigabases of sequencing data and tens of millions of unique TCR sequences. The study combined high-throughput TCR immunosequencing, statistical association of individual TCRs with disease status, and machine learning to predict cytomegalovirus infection status. To study patterns of TCR occurrence, a later analysis re-analyzed previously published TCR beta repertoires from around 670 donors and added high-resolution HLA genotyping. Besides the first cohort of around 670 subjects, a separate validation cohort made up of 95 to 150 different subjects was used. Among under 450 genotyped donors of the cohort, an average of 235,054 unique TCR beta nucleotide sequences were sequenced per donor, roughly 18% of them non-productive. Rather than using new phenotypic data, the later analysis identified candidate immune exposures from TCR beta sequences and from how often those sequences occurred across donors. HLA typing covered class I and class II loci at four-digit resolution. What the research found in general, with its limitations: In both the original and validation cohorts, the classifier was reported to diagnose cytomegalovirus status with high specificity and sensitivity. In a later analysis, more than 15,000 TCR beta sequences were associated with specific HLA alleles at a false discovery rate of 0.05. Sequencing depth was assumed to be roughly uniform across donors in the presence/absence analyses, though that assumption may not hold. For the cohort, immune exposure information was limited to CMV serostatus. According to a later analysis, most CMV-associated TCR beta chains appeared to be HLA-restricted, and the HLA associations seemed to be driven largely by CMV exposure. Some IMGT-functional V segments, including TRBV6-2 and TRBV6-3, could not be told apart with the 87-base-pair reads, so those segments were excluded. Because counts were too low, roughly 16 rarely observed V segments, including chromosome 9 orphons, were left out of the earlier analysis of about 500 of the donors. In this cohort, only TCR beta chains were sequenced, and detectable features were limited by the absence of alpha or paired-chain data. When HLA alleles, especially DR and DQ, strongly co-occurred, attributing TCR associations to individual alleles was difficult. According to a later analysis, TCR association rates differed among HLA loci, with DRB1 alleles showing the most associated TCRs and HLA-C alleles showing the fewest. It was suggested by the authors that the approach could potentially be generalized to other disease states and immunological phenotypes. Because HLA typing was missing for some donors at each locus, association tests included only the typed subset. Linkage disequilibrium might explain the correlated functional status among segregating V segments, but an unknown experimental factor could not be ruled out. In a later analysis, HLA-associated TCR beta chains showed more clonal expansion and lower generation probabilities than non-associated chains that were equally common. In vitro tests confirmed that three of the cytomegalovirus-associated TCR beta chains recognize cytomegalovirus antigens. V-gene and J-gene trimming of TCR beta chains was associated with a missense DCLRE1C variant in a later genetic analysis, and the association was replicated in an independent cohort. The sequencing pipeline was judged likely to have produced a cluster of highly shared sequence variants as a technical artifact. A further reported finding was that TCR beta sequences accurately predicted the HLA-A and HLA-B alleles for most subjects in the first cohort. Across donors, most TCR sequences were observed very rarely, whereas some public TCRs were present in many individuals. In the study, about 150 TCR beta chains were listed as associated with cytomegalovirus. Broadly in line with IMGT annotations, most TCR beta V segments showed up in productive rearrangements about 87% or about 30% of the time in an earlier analysis of 450 to 600 of the donors. According to a later genetic analysis, donors in an Asian-associated ancestry cluster had fewer N-insertions in productive TCRs than the approximately 700-donor mean. A later analysis reported that several top co-occurrence clusters appeared linked to parvovirus B19, influenza, CMV and Epstein-Barr virus.

The CDR3 holds 15 amino acids from the cysteine to the phenylalanine. Here the CDR3 DNA is all that survives: 45 bases in frame from base 1. Reading the germline V gene gives CDR1 LGHNA and CDR2 YNFKEQ. Trimming accounts for 4 bases at V and 4 bases at J, while the number of junction bases matched to no gene is 4. The method was the immunoSEQ multiplex PCR assay. The multiplex PCR relied on a mix of 60 forward primers for TCR Vbeta segments and 13 reverse primers for TCR Jbeta segments. The CDR3 region of rearranged TCR beta genes was amplified from genomic DNA with a multiplex PCR assay. On the Illumina HiSeq System, the amplified TCR beta libraries were sequenced as 87-base-pair reads. Turning to the authors' computational methods: A later analysis tallied roughly 78 million unique TCR beta chains across the 650 to 750 repertoires, and about 10 million of those chains were shared by two or more donors. Raw reads were error-corrected and collapsed into unique sequences with a nearest-neighbor algorithm that merged closely related sequences to remove PCR and sequencing errors. CDR3 sequences were aligned to IMGT reference sequences to assign V, D and J gene segments. For a sequence to be retained, a match of at least six nucleotides was required to both a V gene segment and a J gene segment. A rearrangement was called productive if the CDR3 had no stop codons and remained in frame with V and J, and every other rearrangement was called non-productive. Following IMGT convention, CDR3 was defined as the stretch from the second conserved V-encoded cysteine up to the conserved J-encoded phenylalanine. In an earlier analysis of approximately 500 of the donors, sequences lacking an unambiguous match to a single V gene segment were excluded. An earlier analysis of fewer than 750 of the donors called V segments functional above 56.7% productive rearrangements and segregating when the between-donor standard deviation exceeded 5%. A statistical classification framework was developed to diagnose cytomegalovirus status using the catalog of TCR beta chain sequences. In a later analysis, V and J genes were assigned by comparing TCR nucleotide sequences against IMGT/GENE-DB human TR gene sequences. The TCRdist pipeline was used in a later analysis to assign CDR3 sequences and most-parsimonious VDJ recombination scenarios. In a later analysis, each TCR beta chain was defined by its CDR3 amino acid sequence together with its V-gene family, and reads without a unique V-gene family were excluded. A later analysis removed 592 highly shared, low-generation-probability nucleotide sequences to deal with suspected cross-contamination and a sequencing artifact. In a later analysis, a clonal expansion index was calculated for each public chain from normalized within-repertoire ranks of inferred template counts. Generation probabilities in a later analysis came from a VDJ recombination model fitted to out-of-frame rearrangements, and those results were checked against IGoR. A later analysis scored TCR-TCR, TCR-HLA and TCR-CMV co-occurrence with hypergeometric tests, applying a repertoire-size bias correction to TCR pairs. In a later analysis, false discovery rates were estimated by permuting HLA or CMV assignments 20 times. In a later analysis, co-occurring TCRs were grouped with DBSCAN, and TCRdist sequence similarity was added when clustering was performed within HLA-allele-positive subsets. Co-occurrence clustering excluded repertoires with fewer than 30,000 or more than 120,000 public chains, plus five with anomalous nucleotide sharing. TCRdb's version of the immuneACCESS table is confined to in-frame rearrangements and falls short of the full clone set. An unresolved V gene accounts for under half of the shortfall where checked; the remainder is of unknown origin. V, J and clone size are taken as reported in that table, and D and trimming were inferred from the DNA itself. The sample has around 130,000 clones on record, about 70% of them singletons. The top ten clonotypes cover 2.6% of the sample.

The V and J genes are TRBV4-2 and TRBJ2-3; the central 11 bases match TRBD1. Sequenced: PBMCs. This TCR came from a woman aged 55-70 years in good health and CMV-seropositive. The CDR3 is CASSLRTGGADTQYF. The DNA sequence is TGTGCCAGCAGCCTAAGGACAGGGGGCGCAGATACGCAGTATTTT.